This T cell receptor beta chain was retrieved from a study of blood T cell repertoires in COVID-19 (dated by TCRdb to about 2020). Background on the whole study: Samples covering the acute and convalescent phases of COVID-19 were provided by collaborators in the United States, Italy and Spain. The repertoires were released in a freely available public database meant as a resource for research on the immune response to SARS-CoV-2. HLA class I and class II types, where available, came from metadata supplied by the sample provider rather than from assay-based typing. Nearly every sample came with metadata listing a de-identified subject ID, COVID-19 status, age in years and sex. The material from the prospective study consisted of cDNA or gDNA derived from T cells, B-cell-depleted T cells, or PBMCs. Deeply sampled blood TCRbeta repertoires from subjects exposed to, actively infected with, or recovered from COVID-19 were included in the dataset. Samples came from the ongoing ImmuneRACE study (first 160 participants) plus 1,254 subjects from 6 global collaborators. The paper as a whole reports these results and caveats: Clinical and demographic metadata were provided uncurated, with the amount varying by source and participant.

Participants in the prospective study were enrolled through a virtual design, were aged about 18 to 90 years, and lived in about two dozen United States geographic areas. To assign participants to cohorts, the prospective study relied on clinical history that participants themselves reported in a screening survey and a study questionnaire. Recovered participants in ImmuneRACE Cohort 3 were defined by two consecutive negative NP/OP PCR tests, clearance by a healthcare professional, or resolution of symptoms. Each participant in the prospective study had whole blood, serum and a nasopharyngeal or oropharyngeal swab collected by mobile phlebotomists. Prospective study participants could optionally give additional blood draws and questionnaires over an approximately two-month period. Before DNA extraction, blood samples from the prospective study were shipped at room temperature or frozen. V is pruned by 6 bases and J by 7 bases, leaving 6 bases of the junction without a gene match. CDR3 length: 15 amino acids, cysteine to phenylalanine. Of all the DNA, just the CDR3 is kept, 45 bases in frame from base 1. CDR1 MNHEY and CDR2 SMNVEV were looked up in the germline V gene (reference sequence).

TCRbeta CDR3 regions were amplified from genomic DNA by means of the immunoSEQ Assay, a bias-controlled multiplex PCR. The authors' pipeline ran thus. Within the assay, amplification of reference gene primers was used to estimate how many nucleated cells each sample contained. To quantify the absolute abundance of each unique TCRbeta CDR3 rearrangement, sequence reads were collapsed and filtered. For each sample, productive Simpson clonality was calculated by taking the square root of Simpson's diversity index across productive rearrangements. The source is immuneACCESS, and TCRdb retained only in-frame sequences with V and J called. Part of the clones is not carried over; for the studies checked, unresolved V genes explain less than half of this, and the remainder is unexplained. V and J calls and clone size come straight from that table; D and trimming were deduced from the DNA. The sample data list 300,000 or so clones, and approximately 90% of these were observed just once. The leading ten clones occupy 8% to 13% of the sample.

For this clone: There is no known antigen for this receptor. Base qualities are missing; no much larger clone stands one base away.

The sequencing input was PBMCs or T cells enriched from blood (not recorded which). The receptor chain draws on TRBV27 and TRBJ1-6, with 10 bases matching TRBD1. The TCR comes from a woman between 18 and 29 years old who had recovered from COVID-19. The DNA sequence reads TGTGCCAGCAGACCCGGGACAGGGGACAATTCACCCCTCCACTTT. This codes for CASRPGTGDNSPLHF.